Following are 10 T cell receptor beta chains from one sample sequenced in a study of T cell responses to AZD1222 COVID-19 vaccine. Libraries were prepared by immunoSEQ multiplex PCR; TCRdb keeps only in-frame clonotypes and omits some of them. The table shows roughly 78,000 clones, with about 82% occurring only once. The sample consisted of peripheral blood, taken on day 0 of AZD1222 vaccination. These receptors all stem from an adult in good health.

The CDR3: CASSLYNSPLHF. The DNA of the CDR3 is TGTGCCAGCAGTCTGTATAATTCACCCCTCCACTTT. The chain has TRBV12-3 or TRBV12-4 and TRBJ1-6, with D uncertain. With 5 bases removed from V and 4 bases from J, the gap between germline ends came to 3 bases. The CDR3 sequence is 12 residues long.

This chain connects TRBV7-8 to TRBJ2-3, with 9 bases that match TRBD1. With 5 bases clipped from V and 3 bases from J, the junction kept 6 bases outside the gene matches. Germline V gives CDR1 SGHVS, CDR2 FQNEAQ. The CDR3 spans 15 residues. The CDR3 here is CASSPRTGETDTQYF. Here the CDR3 DNA reads TGTGCCAGCAGCCCACGGACAGGGGAGACAGATACGCAGTATTTT.

The chain uses TRBV30 and TRBJ1-2; D gene uncertain. CDR3 size: 12 residues. CDR1 is GTSNPN and CDR2 is SVGIG in the germline V gene (reference sequence). Trimming took 3 bases from V and 6 from J, leaving 11 bases between them. CDR3 sequence (DNA): TGTGCCTGGAGGACGGGAGTCGATGGCTACACCTTC. This sequence encodes CAWRTGVDGYTF. The full variable domain, with the rest looked up from reference TRBV30 and TRBJ1-2, is SQTIHQWPATLVQPVGSPLSLECTVEGTSNPNLYWYRQAAGRGLQLLFYSVGIGQISSEVPQNLSASRPQDRQFILSSKKLLLSDSGFYLCAWRTGVDGYTFGSGTRLTVV.

The chain joins TRBV7-8 to TRBJ1-2; D call uncertain. Germline V gives CDR1 SGHVS, CDR2 FQNEAQ. This CDR3 is built from 12 residues. Trimming stripped 5 bases from V and 8 bases from J, with 12 bases between. CDR3 protein: CASSLNAGGYTF. DNA of the CDR3: TGTGCCAGCAGCCTAAATGCGGGAGGCTACACCTTC. Full variable domain (rest looked up from reference TRBV7-8 and TRBJ1-2): GAGVSQSPRYKVAKRGQDVALRCDPISGHVSLFWYQQALGQGPEFLTYFQNEAQLDKSGLPSDRFFAERPEGSVSTLKIQRTQQEDSAVYLCASSLNAGGYTFGSGTRLTVV.

The V and J genes are TRBV19 and TRBJ1-2; possible D gene TRBD1, 5 bases. Germline values: CDR1 LNHDA, CDR2 SQIVND (reference sequence). V was trimmed by 6 bases and J by 5 bases, leaving 22 bases between them. The CDR3 has 16 residues. The CDR3 nucleotides are TGTGCCAGTAGGCCACCGGGGGTCAGTTCGGGATATGGCTACACCTTC. As protein: CASRPPGVSSGYGYTF.

The gene calls are TRBV25-1 and TRBJ2-3; TRBD1 aligns across 9 bases. Trimming removed 4 bases from V and 2 bases from J; junction bases left unmatched: 7. Germline assignment: CDR1 MGHDK and CDR2 SYGVNS. The CDR3 has 16 amino acids. The CDR3 bases are TGTGCCAGCAGTGCGGGGACAGGGTTCCCCACAGATACGCAGTATTTT. Translation: CASSAGTGFPTDTQYF.

The chain uses TRBV4-3 and TRBJ2-3; 7 positions agree with TRBD2. The germline gives CDR1 LGHNA, CDR2 YSLEER. This CDR3 is 15 amino acids long. The CDR3 sequence: CPPRRWGGTTDTQYF. The CDR3 bases are TGCCCCCCCCGCCGGTGGGGGGGGACCACAGATACGCAGTATTTT.

A single count supports this clone. The chain carries TRBV6-2 or TRBV6-3 and TRBJ2-1, with D possibly TRBD2 on 5 matching bases. CDR1 and CDR2 (germline): MNHEY, SVGEGT. V lost 6 bases and J lost 4, with 10 bases in between. The CDR3 spans 13 residues. This CDR3 reads CASSPPGYNEQFF. The CDR3 coding sequence is TGTGCCAGCAGCCCACCGGGATACAATGAGCAGTTCTTC.

The rearrangement joins TRBV4-1 to TRBJ1-1; a weak D match, TRBD1 (5 bases). Looked up from germline, CDR1 is MGHRA and CDR2 is YSYEKL. This CDR3 is 15 amino acids long. With 0 bases removed from V and 5 bases from J, the gap between germline ends came to 13 bases. CDR3 sequence (DNA): TGCGCCAGCAGCCAAGATGGGGGGGTCGGAACTGAAGCTTTCTTT. Amino acids: CASSQDGGVGTEAFF.

The chain carries TRBV6-2 or TRBV6-3 and TRBJ1-3, with D possibly TRBD1 on 5 matching bases. CDR1 is MNHEY, CDR2 SVGEGT, per germline. The length of the CDR3 is 16 residues. Trimming cost V 3 bases and J 0 bases, with 12 bases left between them. In nucleotides, the CDR3 is TGTGCCAGCAGTTATCGGGGCAGAGTCTCTGGAAACACCATATATTTT. It translates to CASSYRGRVSGNTIYF.